This T cell receptor (beta chain) was captured in a study of spatial heterogeneity in lung cancer. Study conclusions and caveats: Intratumoral expanded alpha and beta TCR counts were found to track tumor mutation counts. Counts for ubiquitous and regional expanded TCRs went along with ubiquitous and regional nonsynonymous mutations, respectively.

This clonotype was detected a few times. What it binds is not known. The sample's time point: sample taken at primary tumor resection. TCR cDNA molecules were tagged individually, and each one carried a unique molecular identifier. Each CDR3 protein is one row after TCRdb ran MiXCR on the 5' RACE reads. Of 20,000 to 30,000 distinct CDR3 sequences listed, 8.8% were seen once; the top ten hold approximately 7.5%. Trimming took off 5 bases at V and 2 bases at J, with 16 bases between the two ends. This CDR3 spans 15 amino acids. Germline loops: CDR1 SGHTS, CDR2 YDEGEE. The receptor's source is a male donor with early-stage non-small cell lung cancer. The sample in question was lung tumor tissue, obtained at surgery. The chain links TRBV5-8 to TRBJ2-5; D may be TRBD1 (6 bases). The CDR3 protein is CASRTTGRDQETQYF. CDR3 coding DNA: TGTGCCAGCAGAACGACAGGAAGGGATCAAGAGACCCAGTACTTC. Using reference TRBV5-8 and TRBJ2-5 for the parts outside the CDR3, the full variable domain is EAGVTQSPTHLIKTRGQQATLRCSPISGHTSVYWYQQALGLGLQFLLWYDEGEERNRGNFPPRFSGRQFPNYSSELNVNALELEDSALYLCASRTTGRDQETQYFGPGTRLLVL.